This T cell receptor beta chain was observed in a study of cytomegalovirus exposure and HLA in healthy donors. Primers for the PCR totalled 60 Vbeta and 13 Jbeta. Produced via immunoSEQ multiplex PCR; TCRdb's table is partial and in-frame only. Found here are roughly 200,000 clones, more than 70% of them singletons; the top ten hold around 1.6%. The source material was PBMCs. The receptor's source is a man aged 35 to 55 in good health and CMV-seropositive.

CDR3 coding DNA: TGCAGCGTTGAAGAATCAGGAGCGGGGATCTACGAGCAGTACTTC. This codes for CSVEESGAGIYEQYF. The chain has TRBV29-1 and TRBJ2-7; 7 bases are shared with TRBD2. The CDR3 sequence is 15 residues long. Per the germline V gene, CDR1 is SQVTM and CDR2 is ANQGSEA. The junction had 8 bases not matched to a gene; V was cut back by 0 bases and J by 3 bases.